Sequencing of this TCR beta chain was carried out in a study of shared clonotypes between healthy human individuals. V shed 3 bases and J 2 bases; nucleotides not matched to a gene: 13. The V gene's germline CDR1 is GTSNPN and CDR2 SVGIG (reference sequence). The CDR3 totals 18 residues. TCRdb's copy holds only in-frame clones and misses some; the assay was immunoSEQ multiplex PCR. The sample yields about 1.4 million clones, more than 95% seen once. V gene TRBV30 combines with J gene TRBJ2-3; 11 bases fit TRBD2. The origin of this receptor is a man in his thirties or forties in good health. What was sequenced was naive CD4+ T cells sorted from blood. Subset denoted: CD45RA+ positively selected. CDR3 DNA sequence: TGTGCCTGGAGATTGTATAGCGGGAGGGTCACACCCACAGATACGCAGTATTTT. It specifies CAWRLYSGRVTPTDTQYF.